This is a list of T cell receptor beta chains from one sample in a study of T cells in Graves' hyperthyroidism and ophthalmopathy. TCRdb ran MiXCR on the multiplex PCR reads and lists one entry per CDR3 protein. The data hold a few hundred thousand distinct CDR3 sequences, with approximately 14% observed a single time. Sequenced sample: blood. Every receptor here comes from a woman younger than 30 with Graves' hyperthyroidism that later progressed to Graves' ophthalmopathy. CDR3s include the opening cysteine and the closing phenylalanine or tryptophan. Fields, in order: D gene, clone size, J gene, V gene, CDR3 protein, CDR3 DNA. The D gene is left open where the match is weak. The size of a clone is reported for some rows only, either as once, few or many, or as a class for expanded clones.

>-|few|TRBJ2-5|TRBV5-1
CASSPLFGGETQYF
TGCGCCAGCAGCCCCCTGTTTGGGGGAGAGACCCAGTACTTC
>TRBD2|-|TRBJ2-7|TRBV20-1
CSFPAGVYEQYF
TGCAGCTTCCCAGCGGGAGTATACGAGCAGTACTTC
>TRBD1|many|TRBJ1-2|TRBV5-1
CASSLGTGYYGYTF
TGCGCCAGCAGCTTAGGGACAGGGTACTATGGCTACACCTTC
>TRBD2|many|TRBJ2-1|TRBV20-1
CSASKRELNEQFF
TGCAGTGCCTCTAAGCGGGAGCTTAATGAGCAGTTCTTC
>TRBD1|-|TRBJ1-6|TRBV10-3
CAISGTGDNSPLHF
TGTGCCATCAGTGGGACAGGGGATAATTCACCCCTCCACTTT
>TRBD2|many|TRBJ2-1|TRBV28
CASREAGGGRGEQFF
TGTGCCAGCAGAGAAGCGGGAGGCGGGAGGGGTGAGCAGTTCTTC
>TRBD1|-|TRBJ2-3|TRBV5-1
CASSGSGQGGTQYF
TGTGCCAGCAGCGGATCCGGACAGGGTGGAACGCAGTATTTT
>TRBD2|many|TRBJ2-1|TRBV7-3
CASSLIGGLAGAYNEQFF
TGTGCCAGCAGCTTAATCGGTGGATTAGCGGGAGCCTACAATGAGCAGTTCTTC
>-|few|TRBJ2-2|TRBV5-1
CASSLFPGAETGELFF
TGCGCCAGCAGCTTGTTTCCGGGAGCCGAGACCGGGGAGCTGTTTTTT
>TRBD1|many|TRBJ1-1|TRBV3-1
CASSPRTGGSEAFF
TGTGCCAGCAGCCCTCGGACAGGGGGATCTGAAGCTTTCTTT
>-|few|TRBJ2-2|TRBV9
CASSLRDANTGELFF
TGTGCCAGCAGTCTCCGGGACGCCAACACCGGGGAGCTGTTTTTT
>TRBD2|many|TRBJ2-5|TRBV11-2
CASSLTSGRPEETQYF
TGTGCCAGCAGCTTGACTAGCGGGAGGCCAGAAGAGACCCAGTACTTC
>-|once|TRBJ1-6|TRBV14
CVSSQDTVSPLHF
TGTGTCAGCAGCCAAGATACAGTTTCACCCCTCCACTTT
>-|many|TRBJ2-5|TRBV7-2
CASIADSLQETQYF
TGTGCCAGCATCGCGGACTCCCTCCAAGAGACCCAGTACTTC
>-|many|TRBJ2-5|TRBV18
CASSPPILQTETQYF
TGTGCCAGCTCACCACCAATCCTACAGACGGAGACCCAGTACTTC
>TRBD2|many|TRBJ2-2|TRBV18
CASSSGLAGRGELFF
TGTGCCAGCTCATCCGGACTAGCGGGAAGAGGGGAGCTGTTTTTT
>TRBD2|many|TRBJ2-1|TRBV7-3
CASSRPLKGLAGGDEQFF
TGTGCCAGCAGCCGCCCCCTGAAGGGACTAGCGGGAGGAGATGAGCAGTTCTTC
>TRBD2|few|TRBJ2-1|TRBV4-2
CASSQAGTRSYNEQFF
TGTGCCAGCAGCCAGGCCGGGACTAGATCCTACAATGAGCAGTTCTTC
>-|many|TRBJ1-3|TRBV11-2
CASSLESGNTIYF
TGTGCCAGCAGCTTAGAGTCGGGAAACACCATATATTTT
>TRBD1|many|TRBJ1-6|TRBV18
CASSPQGAESPLHF
TGTGCCAGCTCACCACAGGGGGCTGAATCACCCCTCCACTTT
>TRBD1|many|TRBJ1-2|TRBV2
CASRPPGQGAYGYTF
TGTGCCAGCAGGCCCCCGGGACAGGGGGCTTATGGCTACACCTTC
>-|-|TRBJ2-7|TRBV5-1
CASSLSTGGGNYEQYF
TGCGCCAGCAGCTTGTCTACAGGGGGGGGCAACTACGAGCAGTACTTC
>-|many|TRBJ1-1|TRBV28
CASSLEEWPRQGRAFF
TGTGCCAGCAGTTTGGAGGAATGGCCTAGGCAGGGGAGAGCTTTCTTT
>-|many|TRBJ2-2|TRBV30
CAWSIGVAGELFF
TGTGCCTGGAGTATCGGAGTTGCCGGGGAGCTGTTTTTT
>-|-|TRBJ2-7|TRBV15
CATSRTGQGSYEQYF
TGTGCCACCAGCAGAACCGGGCAGGGCTCCTACGAGCAGTACTTC
>TRBD1|many|TRBJ2-3|TRBV20-1
CSAVPGQGNTDTQYF
TGCAGTGCGGTGCCGGGACAGGGGAACACAGATACGCAGTATTTT
>-|-|TRBJ1-2|TRBV5-4
CASSPDSGQLGYTF
TGTGCCAGCAGCCCAGACTCGGGACAACTTGGCTACACCTTC
>-|-|TRBJ2-7|TRBV4-3
CASSQVGTTAYYEQYF
TGCGCCAGCAGCCAAGTGGGAACCACGGCCTACTACGAGCAGTACTTC
>TRBD2|few|TRBJ2-3|TRBV28
CASSPGSGKRTDTQYF
TGTGCCAGCAGTCCCGGGAGCGGGAAGCGCACAGATACGCAGTATTTT
>-|many|TRBJ1-1|TRBV5-1
CASSTAGGEAFF
TGCGCCAGCTCGACGGCGGGGGGTGAAGCTTTCTTT
>-|many|TRBJ1-4|TRBV20-1
CSANGEDATNEKLFF
TGCAGTGCTAACGGGGAGGATGCAACTAATGAAAAACTGTTTTTT
>TRBD1|few|TRBJ2-3|TRBV24-1
CATSELGQDTDTQYF
TGTGCCACCAGTGAACTCGGACAGGACACAGATACGCAGTATTTT
>TRBD2|few|TRBJ2-5|TRBV27
CASSKTSGRRGETQYF
TGTGCCAGCAGCAAAACGAGCGGGAGAAGGGGAGAGACCCAGTACTTC
>-|few|TRBJ2-3|TRBV10-3
CAITKRDSSGGLPTDTQYF
TGTGCCATCACGAAACGGGACAGCTCGGGGGGACTTCCCACAGATACGCAGTATTTT
>-|-|TRBJ2-2|TRBV19
CASTTRFAGELFF
TGTGCCAGTACGACTAGGTTCGCCGGGGAGCTGTTTTTT